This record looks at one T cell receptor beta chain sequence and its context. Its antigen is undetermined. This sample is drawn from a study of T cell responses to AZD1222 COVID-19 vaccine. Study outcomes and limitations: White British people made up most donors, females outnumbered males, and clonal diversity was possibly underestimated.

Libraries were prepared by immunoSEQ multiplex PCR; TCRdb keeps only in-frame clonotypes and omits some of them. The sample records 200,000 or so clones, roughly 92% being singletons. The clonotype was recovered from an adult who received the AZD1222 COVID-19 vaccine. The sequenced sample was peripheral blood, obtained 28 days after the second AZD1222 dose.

The CDR3 is CASSQGGQNTGYTF. DNA of the CDR3: TGTGCCAGCAGCCAAGGGGGGCAAAATACTGGCTACACCTTC. The chain carries TRBV3-1 (or the pseudogene TRBV3-2) and TRBJ1-2, with a weak D call TRBD1 (6 bases). CDR3 length equals 14 residues. Germline-derived CDR1 and CDR2 are LGHDT and YNNKEL (reference sequence). V was pared by 1 base and J by 7 bases, with 13 bases between.